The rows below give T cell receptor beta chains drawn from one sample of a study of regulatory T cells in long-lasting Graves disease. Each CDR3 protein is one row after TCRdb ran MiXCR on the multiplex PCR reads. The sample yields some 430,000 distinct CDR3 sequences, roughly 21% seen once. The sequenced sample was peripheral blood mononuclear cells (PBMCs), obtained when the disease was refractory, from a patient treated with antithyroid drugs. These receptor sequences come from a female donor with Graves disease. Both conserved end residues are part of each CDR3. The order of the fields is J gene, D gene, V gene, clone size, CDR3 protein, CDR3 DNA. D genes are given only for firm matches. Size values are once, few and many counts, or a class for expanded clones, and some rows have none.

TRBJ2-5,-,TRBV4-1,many,CASSPFLGKETQYF,TGCGCCAGCAGCCCCTTTCTGGGGAAAGAGACCCAGTACTTC
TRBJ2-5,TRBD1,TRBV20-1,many,CSALTWTGWQTQYF,TGCAGTGCTCTGACATGGACAGGGTGGCAGACCCAGTACTTC
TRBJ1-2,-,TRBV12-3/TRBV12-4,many,CASSSQLYGYTF,TGTGCCAGCAGTTCCCAACTCTATGGCTACACCTTC
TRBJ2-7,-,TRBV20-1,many,CSAPDTGTYEQYF,TGCAGTGCCCCCGACACCGGCACCTACGAGCAGTACTTC
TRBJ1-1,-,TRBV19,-,CAGRRTPTGPEAFF,TGTGCCGGTAGGCGAACCCCAACAGGCCCTGAAGCTTTCTTT
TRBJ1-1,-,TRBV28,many,CASSLTAEAFF,TGTGCCAGCAGTTTGACGGCTGAAGCTTTCTTT
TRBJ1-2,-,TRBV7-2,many,CASSTKWAGYTF,TGTGCCAGCAGCACCAAGTGGGCTGGCTACACCTTC
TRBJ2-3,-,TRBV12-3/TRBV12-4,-,CASKITDTQYF,TGTGCCAGCAAGATCACAGATACGCAGTATTTT
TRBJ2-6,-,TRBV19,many,CASILTGKGANVLTF,TGTGCCAGTATCCTCACAGGGAAGGGGGCCAACGTCCTGACTTTC
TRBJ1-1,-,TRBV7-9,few,CASSSRGPNLNTEAFF,TGTGCCAGCAGCTCTCGAGGGCCAAACTTGAACACTGAAGCTTTCTTT
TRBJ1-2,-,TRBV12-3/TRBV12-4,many,CASSLGRGAWGYTF,TGTGCCAGCAGTTTAGGGAGGGGAGCCTGGGGCTACACCTTC
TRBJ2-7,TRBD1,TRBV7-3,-,CASSYYRGYEQYF,TGTGCCAGCAGCTATTACAGGGGCTACGAGCAGTACTTC
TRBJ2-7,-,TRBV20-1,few,CSAGAGDYEQYF,TGCAGTGCCGGCGCTGGGGACTACGAGCAGTACTTC
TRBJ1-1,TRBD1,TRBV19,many,CASSDREGIHTEAFF,TGTGCCAGTAGCGACAGGGAGGGAATCCACACTGAAGCTTTCTTT
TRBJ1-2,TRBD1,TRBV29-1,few,CSVGDRDPYYGYTF,TGCAGCGTTGGGGACAGGGACCCCTACTATGGCTACACCTTC
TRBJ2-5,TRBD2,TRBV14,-,CASSQGAGGEIAETQYF,TGTGCCAGCAGCCAAGGAGCGGGGGGGGAAATTGCTGAGACCCAGTACTTC
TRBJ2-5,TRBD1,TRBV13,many,CASSSGQTQETQYF,TGTGCCAGCAGCTCGGGACAGACACAAGAGACCCAGTACTTC
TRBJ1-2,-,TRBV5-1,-,CASSAQGRDGYTF,TGCGCCAGCAGCGCACAGGGTCGCGATGGCTACACCTTC
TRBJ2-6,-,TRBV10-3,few,CAISESDVATSSGANVLTF,TGTGCCATCAGTGAGTCTGACGTGGCCACGAGCTCTGGGGCCAACGTCCTGACTTTC
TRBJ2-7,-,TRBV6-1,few,CASSEGPPIFSSYEQYF,TGTGCCAGCAGTGAAGGACCGCCGATATTTAGCTCCTACGAGCAGTACTTC
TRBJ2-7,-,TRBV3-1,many,CASSLRGSGPYEQYF,TGTGCCAGCAGCCTCCGTGGTAGCGGTCCCTACGAGCAGTACTTC
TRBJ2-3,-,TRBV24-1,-,CATSDGVSSATDTQYF,TGTGCCACCAGTGATGGGGTGTCATCTGCCACAGATACGCAGTATTTT
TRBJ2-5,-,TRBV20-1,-,CSAWGEDTQETQYF,TGCAGTGCCTGGGGGGAGGACACACAAGAGACCCAGTACTTC
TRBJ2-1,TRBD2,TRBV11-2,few,CASSLGLTSEGYNEQFF,TGTGCCAGCAGCTTAGGCCTGACTAGCGAGGGCTACAATGAGCAGTTCTTC
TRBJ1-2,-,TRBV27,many,CASIGPRDYGYTF,TGTGCCAGCATTGGCCCCCGAGACTATGGCTACACCTTC
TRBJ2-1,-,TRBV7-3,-,CASSATKSHEQFF,TGTGCCAGCAGCGCCACGAAGTCCCATGAGCAGTTCTTC
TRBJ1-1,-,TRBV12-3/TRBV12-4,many,CASSPLLFGGGNTEAFF,TGTGCCAGCAGTCCCCTGTTATTCGGGGGAGGCAACACTGAAGCTTTCTTT